A single sample is the source of the 32 T cell receptor beta chains below, sequenced in a study of OX40 agonist ivuxolimab in advanced cancers. The assay was immunoSEQ multiplex PCR, and TCRdb's table has in-frame clones only and misses some. This sample yields roughly 66,000 clones, of which around four fifths are seen a single time; about 0.41% belongs to the top ten. The sequencing here drew on CD4+ or CD8+ T cells sorted from blood, taken in a trial of the OX40 agonist ivuxolimab. Source of these receptors: an adult with an advanced solid tumor such as melanoma, head and neck, liver or kidney cancer.

The J gene is TRBJ1-5, the V gene TRBV6-1; no reliable D call. The length of the CDR3 is 15 residues. The germline gives CDR1 MNHNS, CDR2 SASEGT. The V and J ends lost 5 bases and 7 bases respectively, with 18 bases between them. The CDR3 DNA is TGTGCCAGCAGTCTGGCTGGCGCGGGTTGGCAGCCCCAGCATTTT. This gives the protein CASSLAGAGWQPQHF.

The CDR3 here is CATSRDSYNEQFF. CDR3 nucleotides: TGCGCCACTTCCCGGGACTCCTACAATGAGCAGTTCTTC. The chain links TRBV5-1 to TRBJ2-1; tentative D call: TRBD2 (5 bases). The germline gives CDR1 SGHRS, CDR2 YFSETQ. V was pared by 9 bases and J by 0 bases, with 10 bases between. This CDR3 spans 13 amino acids.

This clone was seen just once. The chain employs TRBV18 and TRBJ2-6, with D tentatively TRBD1 (6 bases). Germline lookup yields CDR1 KGHSH and CDR2 LQKENI. V lost 1 base to trimming and J lost 1 base, with 14 bases between them. The CDR3 covers 18 residues. The DNA for the CDR3 is TGTGCCAGCTCACCACAGGTGGTTACAGGGTCTGGGGCCAACGTCCTGACTTTC. Its translation: CASSPQVVTGSGANVLTF.

The chain couples TRBV9 to TRBJ1-5; D not certain. Trimming removed 3 bases from V and 3 bases from J, with 19 bases in between. The CDR3 totals 17 residues. Germline V lookup: CDR1 SGDLS, CDR2 YYNGEE. Here the CDR3 reads CASSGGRAISSNQPQHF. CDR3 DNA sequence: TGTGCCAGCAGCGGAGGTCGAGCGATCTCATCCAATCAGCCCCAGCATTTT.

The chain links TRBV2 to TRBJ1-4; 12 nucleotides line up with TRBD1. CDR3 length: 15 amino acids. J gave up 8 bases and V 6 bases, and 7 bases lay outside the gene matches. Germline V gives CDR1 SNHLY, CDR2 FYNNEI. CDR3: CASRTGQGAGEKLFF. In DNA form, the CDR3 reads TGTGCCAGCAGAACGGGACAGGGGGCAGGAGAAAAACTGTTTTTT.

This sequence joins TRBV7-2 and TRBJ1-2; TRBD1 might be the D (6 bases). Germline loops: CDR1 SGHTA, CDR2 FQGNSA. The CDR3 loop spans 13 amino acids. The germline V and J ends were trimmed by 5 bases and 8 bases, with 15 bases remaining between them. In nucleotides, the CDR3 is TGTGCCAGCAGCACAGGGAAGGCTCAGGGCTACACCTTC. Translation gives CASSTGKAQGYTF.

The chain is built from TRBV13 and TRBJ2-4; D uncertain. V was cut by 8 bases and J by 0 bases, with 5 bases left in between. CDR1 is PRHDT and CDR2 is FYEKMQ in the germline V gene (reference sequence). The CDR3 consists of 12 residues. CDR3 residues: CASSRAKNIQYF. The CDR3 region has the DNA TGTGCCAGCTCTAGAGCCAAAAACATTCAGTACTTC.

The V gene is TRBV28, the J gene TRBJ2-6; maybe TRBD2 (6 bases). Trimming stripped 6 bases from V and 0 bases from J, with 21 bases between. This CDR3 contains 19 residues. Germline assignment: CDR1 MDHEN and CDR2 SYDVKM. The CDR3 DNA reads TGTGCCAGCAGCCCTCCCGGAGGGGCCGCTAGCTCTGGGGCCAACGTCCTGACTTTC. This translates into CASSPPGGAASSGANVLTF.

The chain carries TRBV5-1 and TRBJ2-3; no definite D call. This CDR3 region has 11 residues. The V and J ends lost 2 bases and 2 bases respectively, with 0 bases between them. Germline lookup yields CDR1 SGHRS and CDR2 YFSETQ. CDR3 sequence (DNA): TGCGCCAGCAGCTTCACAGATACGCAGTATTTT. It translates to CASSFTDTQYF.

The chain joins TRBV28 to TRBJ2-7; 7 nucleotides line up with TRBD1. The CDR3 loop spans 15 amino acids. Per germline, CDR1 MDHEN and CDR2 SYDVKM. J lost 3 bases, V lost 6 bases, and 11 bases had no gene match. As DNA, the CDR3 is TGTGCCAGCAGGGGCCCCTGGCAGGGGGACTACGAGCAGTACTTC. Translation: CASRGPWQGDYEQYF. Full variable domain (missing parts from reference TRBV28 and TRBJ2-7): DVKVTQSSRYLVKRTGEKVFLECVQDMDHENMFWYRQDPGLGLRLIYFSYDVKMKEKGDIPEGYSVSREKKERFSLILESASTNQTSMYLCASRGPWQGDYEQYFGPGTRLTVT.

CDR3 region: CAISGTGGSYGYTF. CDR3 in DNA: TGTGCCATCAGTGGTACAGGGGGCAGCTATGGCTACACCTTC. The chain combines TRBV10-3 with TRBJ1-2, with 9 bases identical to TRBD1. Germline trimming cut 4 bases from V and 4 bases from J; bases unmatched to any gene: 4. CDR1 is ENHRY, CDR2 SYGVKD, per germline. This CDR3 has 14 amino acids.

This clone was seen only once. The chain is built from TRBV5-5 and TRBJ2-1; D possibly uses TRBD1 or TRBD2 (5 bases each). The CDR3 spans 15 residues. Trimming removed 0 bases at V and 10 bases at J, with 17 bases between. Per germline, CDR1 SGHKS and CDR2 YYEKEE (reference sequence). In DNA, the CDR3 is TGTGCCAGCAGCTTGGCAGGGTCCGGGGTGGAAGAGCAGTTCTTC. Translation gives CASSLAGSGVEEQFF.

The rearrangement links TRBV5-1 to TRBJ2-2; no clear D. This CDR3 is 15 amino acids long. Germline CDR1 SGHRS, CDR2 YFSETQ. Trimming took 1 base from V and 3 from J, leaving 10 bases between them. The CDR3 DNA follows: TGCGCCAGCAGCTTGCTGGGTACGGACACCGGGGAGCTGTTTTTT. Translated: CASSLLGTDTGELFF.

This clone was observed a few times. The V gene is TRBV6-6, the J gene TRBJ1-4; D is perhaps TRBD1 (5 bases). The germline V gene has CDR1 MNHNY and CDR2 SVGAGI (reference sequence). The CDR3 is made up of 15 amino acids. V dropped 6 bases and J dropped 6 bases, with 17 bases sitting between them. CDR3 coding DNA: TGTGCCAGCAGAAGCCCCAGGGCCCTTCATGAAAAACTGTTTTTT. It encodes CASRSPRALHEKLFF.

This clone is deemed medium-sized. The genes are TRBV14 and TRBJ2-1; 8 bases are a match to TRBD2. The CDR3 extends over 14 amino acids. V trimming: 4 bases; J trimming: 8 bases; junction bases outside the gene matches: 7. Germline assignment: CDR1 SGHDN and CDR2 FVKESK. CDR3 region: CASSLGGAAHEQFF. Written as DNA, the CDR3 is TGTGCCAGCAGCCTCGGGGGGGCAGCCCATGAGCAGTTCTTC.

The rearrangement links TRBV11-2 to TRBJ2-3; no clear D. V lost 0 bases and J 5 bases, leaving 3 bases between the germline ends. The germline gives CDR1 SGHAT, CDR2 FQNNGV. This CDR3 has 12 amino acids. The CDR3 region is CASSLDRDTQYF. The CDR3 nucleotides are TGTGCCAGCAGCTTAGATCGAGATACGCAGTATTTT.

V usage is TRBV2 and J usage is TRBJ2-1, with TRBD2 identical over 8 bases. Germline V gene data show CDR1 as SNHLY and CDR2 as FYNNEI. J gave up 3 bases and V 7 bases, and 5 bases lay outside the gene matches. The CDR3 spans 14 residues. CDR3 bases: TGTGCCAGCAAAGGGAGCGGGGGCTACAATGAGCAGTTCTTC. It codes for CASKGSGGYNEQFF.

The chain recombines TRBV15 with TRBJ2-5; tentatively, D is TRBD2 (7 bases). The CDR3 extends over 15 amino acids. Per the germline V gene, CDR1 is LNHNV and CDR2 is YYDKDF (reference sequence). V lost 6 bases and J lost 4, with 18 bases in between. The CDR3 here is CATSAGGRGGETQYF. The CDR3 DNA sequence: TGTGCCACCAGTGCGGGCGGGAGAGGGGGAGAGACCCAGTACTTC.

This chain joins TRBV5-1 and TRBJ2-7; D is possibly TRBD1 or TRBD2 (5 bases each). The CDR3 covers 13 residues. V was shortened by 2 bases and J by 3 bases, with 9 bases between the two germline ends. Germline values: CDR1 SGHRS, CDR2 YFSETQ. The CDR3 sequence is CASSFAGSYEQYF. As DNA, the CDR3 is TGCGCCAGCAGCTTTGCAGGGAGCTACGAGCAGTACTTC.

This chain joins TRBV5-1 and TRBJ2-1; D gene uncertain. This CDR3 region has 14 residues. The V end was cut by 6 bases, the J end by 2 bases, with 12 bases between. CDR1 and CDR2 from the germline V gene are SGHRS and YFSETQ. CDR3 protein: CASNPGVTYNEQFF. CDR3 coding DNA: TGCGCCAGCAATCCTGGGGTGACCTACAATGAGCAGTTCTTC. The full variable domain, its missing parts supplied by reference TRBV5-1 and TRBJ2-1, is KAGVTQTPRYLIKTRGQQVTLSCSPISGHRSVSWYQQTPGQGLQFLFEYFSETQRNKGNFPGRFSGRQFSNSRSEMNVSTLELGDSALYLCASNPGVTYNEQFFGPGTRLTVL.

This chain connects TRBV5-6 to TRBJ2-2; D remains unclear. The CDR3 is made up of 14 amino acids. The germline V gene has CDR1 SGHDT and CDR2 YYEEEE. The V gene lost 6 bases and the J gene lost 0 bases, with 9 bases spanning the gap. The CDR3 sequence: CASKVLSNTGELFF. The CDR3 DNA reads as TGTGCCAGCAAGGTCCTGTCGAACACCGGGGAGCTGTTTTTT.

A few counts support this clone. The V call is TRBV5-5, the J call TRBJ2-7, with D possibly matching TRBD1 (6 bases). Germline V gene lookup returns CDR1 SGHKS and CDR2 YYEKEE (reference sequence). Trimming took 3 bases from V and 3 from J, leaving 10 bases between them. This CDR3 is built from 13 residues. Here the CDR3 DNA reads TGTGCCAGCAGCTCGGGACAATTCTACGAGCAGTACTTC. Translating it yields CASSSGQFYEQYF. Full variable domain (missing parts from reference TRBV5-5 and TRBJ2-7): DAGVTQSPTHLIKTRGQQVTLRCSPISGHKSVSWYQQVLGQGPQFIFQYYEKEERGRGNFPDRFSARQFPNYSSELNVNALLLGDSALYLCASSSGQFYEQYFGPGTRLTVT.

This sequence joins TRBV19 and TRBJ1-5; the match to TRBD1 covers 7 bases. J gave up 4 bases and V 6 bases, and 6 bases lay outside the gene matches. In germline, CDR1 is LNHDA, CDR2 SQIVND (reference sequence). The CDR3 totals 14 residues. CDR3 amino acids: CASRYVRGNQPQHF. The CDR3 bases are TGTGCCAGTAGGTACGTCAGGGGGAATCAGCCCCAGCATTTT.

This chain uses TRBV5-1 with TRBJ1-2, with D tentatively TRBD1 (6 bases). CDR1 is SGHRS, CDR2 YFSETQ, per germline. V dropped 3 bases and J dropped 7 bases, with 13 bases sitting between them. This CDR3 contains 13 residues. Written as DNA, the CDR3 is TGCGCCAGCAGCTCTGACAGGCCTACTGGCTACACCTTC. Its translation is CASSSDRPTGYTF.

CDR3 sequence (DNA): TGTGCCAGCAGTCCTTTACCGGGACAGGGAATCGGGGAGCTGTTTTTT. Amino acid sequence: CASSPLPGQGIGELFF. This rearrangement joins TRBV28 to TRBJ2-2; 9 nucleotides agree with TRBD1. Germline V CDR1 and CDR2: MDHEN, SYDVKM. Unmatched junction bases numbered 11, after V lost 5 bases and J lost 7 bases. CDR3 size: 16 residues.

V gene TRBV7-2 combines with J gene TRBJ1-1; D unresolved. With 6 bases removed from V and 4 bases from J, the gap between germline ends came to 9 bases. Germline lookup yields CDR1 SGHTA and CDR2 FQGNSA. The CDR3 spans 12 residues. The CDR3 DNA reads as TGTGCCAGCAGAACCCTTGGCACTGAAGCTTTCTTT. It codes for CASRTLGTEAFF. The variable domain in full, with the rest retrieved from reference TRBV7-2 and TRBJ1-1, is GAGVSQSPSNKVTEKGKDVELRCDPISGHTALYWYRQSLGQGLEFLIYFQGNSAPDKSGLPSDRFSAERTGGSVSTLTIQRTQQEDSAVYLCASRTLGTEAFFGQGTRLTVV.

This clone occurred once. The genes are TRBV7-8 and TRBJ2-7; D may be TRBD1 or TRBD2 (6 bases each). CDR3 length: 16 residues. V was shortened by 0 bases and J by 4 bases, with 16 bases between the two germline ends. Germline V gives CDR1 SGHVS, CDR2 FQNEAQ. The CDR3, as DNA: TGTGCCAGCAGCTTAGCGCATGTGGGGGGCAGGTACGAGCAGTACGTC. Its protein is CASSLAHVGGRYEQYV.

This clone has only one observation. The V call is TRBV2, the J call TRBJ1-1; 7 bases fit TRBD1. Germline trimming cut 7 bases from V and 5 bases from J; bases unmatched to any gene: 7. Germline CDR1 SNHLY, CDR2 FYNNEI. The CDR3 contains 13 residues. The CDR3 bases are TGTGCCAGCATGCCGACAGGGTTTACTGAAGCTTTCTTT. This encodes CASMPTGFTEAFF.

The chain joins TRBV7-2 to TRBJ1-5; D remains ambiguous. The CDR3 loop spans 14 amino acids. CDR1 and CDR2 from the germline V gene are SGHTA and FQGNSA. The V and J ends lost 2 bases and 0 bases respectively, with 5 bases between them. CDR3 region: CASSLWYSNQPQHF. The CDR3 region has the DNA TGTGCCAGCAGCTTATGGTATAGCAATCAGCCCCAGCATTTT.

This chain joins TRBV28 and TRBJ1-6; tentatively, D is TRBD1 (6 bases). There are 16 residues in the CDR3. The germline V gene encodes CDR1 MDHEN and CDR2 SYDVKM. Trimming stripped 1 base from V and 7 bases from J, with 14 bases between. As DNA, the CDR3 is TGTGCCAGCAGTTTATTTAAGGGGACAATCAATTCACCCCTCCACTTT. Residues: CASSLFKGTINSPLHF. The whole variable domain, remainder taken from reference TRBV28 and TRBJ1-6, is DVKVTQSSRYLVKRTGEKVFLECVQDMDHENMFWYRQDPGLGLRLIYFSYDVKMKEKGDIPEGYSVSREKKERFSLILESASTNQTSMYLCASSLFKGTINSPLHFGNGTRLTVT.

This chain's CDR3 is CASSPGAKETQYF. The CDR3 region has the DNA TGTGCCAGCAGCCCCGGAGCGAAAGAGACCCAGTACTTC. The chain recombines TRBV11-3 with TRBJ2-5, with D uncertain. V was pared by 5 bases and J by 3 bases, with 10 bases between. Germline CDR1 reads SGHNT; CDR2 reads YENEEA. The CDR3 is 13 residues long.

The chain couples TRBV5-1 to TRBJ2-2, with D unresolved. The CDR3 is 15 amino acids. Trimming removed 4 bases at V and 2 bases at J, with 12 bases between. The germline V gene encodes CDR1 SGHRS and CDR2 YFSETQ. The CDR3 spells CASSPTLVNTGELFF. The CDR3 coding sequence is TGCGCCAGCAGCCCGACCTTGGTTAACACCGGGGAGCTGTTTTTT.